The 25 T cell receptor beta chains below were found in one sample sequenced in a study of T-cell memory formation after mild COVID-19 (dated by TCRdb to about 2021). Receptors were amplified or captured by 5' RACE. The instrument was an Illumina NovaSeq 6000. The public reads were run again by TCRdb, first through fastp at Q25 and then through MiXCR, and only productive beta chains were kept. Merged by CDR3 protein, the rows form single entries marked with the most common genes and DNA. The table for this sample lists roughly 100,000 distinct CDR3 sequences; 15% to 20% of them were counted only once. Clones ranked in the top ten supply around 28% of the sample. The sample taken for sequencing was PBMCs or a T cell subset sorted from them (not recorded which). The receptors were gathered from an adult woman who had mild COVID-19 (a few samples of this study predate the infection). The sample titles of this study are shuffled in the database, so cell type and time point are left out; the donor was told from shared clones.

The chain couples TRBV20-1 to TRBJ2-1; 11 bases fit TRBD2. The ends lost 5 bases at V and 3 bases at J; junction bases unmatched: 12. This CDR3 has 17 residues. The germline CDR1 and CDR2 sequences are DFQATT and SNEGSKA (reference sequence). The DNA of the CDR3 is TGCAGTGCTCACACGACTAGCGGGGAACTTTTCTACAATGAGCAGTTCTTC. Protein: CSAHTTSGELFYNEQFF.

The table lists this clonotype with a few counts. The rearrangement links TRBV5-1 to TRBJ2-1; 7 bases align to TRBD1. The CDR3 loop spans 15 amino acids. Germline CDR1 is SGHRS and CDR2 is YFSETQ. J lost 3 bases, V lost 0 bases, and 3 bases had no gene match. The CDR3 DNA follows: TGCGCCAGCAGCTTGGAGGGGGCCCGCTACAATGAGCAGTTCTTC. This sequence encodes CASSLEGARYNEQFF.

V usage is TRBV29-1 and J usage is TRBJ2-3; a possible D gene is TRBD1 (5 bases). Trimming took off 5 bases at V and 0 bases at J, with 18 bases between the two ends. CDR1 and CDR2 from the germline V gene are SQVTM and ANQGSEA. The CDR3 consists of 16 residues. The CDR3 reads CSVHPVGLDSTDTQYF. In nucleotides, the CDR3 is TGCAGCGTTCACCCCGTGGGGCTAGACAGCACAGATACGCAGTATTTT.

In this sample, this clonotype turned up a few times. In DNA form, the CDR3 reads TGTGCCAGCAGCCAAGGAGGCTACGAGCAGTACTTC. Its translation is CASSQGGYEQYF. J is TRBJ2-7 and V is TRBV14; D ambiguous. V was cut by 1 base and J by 3 bases, with 4 bases left in between. The CDR3 covers 12 residues. The germline V gene encodes CDR1 SGHDN and CDR2 FVKESK.

This chain uses TRBV7-2 with TRBJ2-3; tentative D call: TRBD2 (6 bases). The length of the CDR3 is 14 residues. The germline CDR1 and CDR2 sequences are SGHTA and FQGNSA. V was cut by 3 bases and J by 4 bases, with 11 bases left in between. The CDR3, as DNA: TGTGCCAGCAGCTTGGCCGGGAGTGCAGATACGCAGTATTTT. Translation gives CASSLAGSADTQYF.

CDR3: CASSHRWDRTTDTQYF. CDR3 DNA sequence: TGTGCCAGCAGCCACCGTTGGGACAGAACCACAGATACGCAGTATTTT. The rearrangement joins TRBV13 to TRBJ2-3; 7 bases agree with TRBD1. The trim removed 5 bases at V and 2 bases at J, leaving 10 bases unmatched. The CDR3 totals 16 residues. CDR1 and CDR2 from the germline V gene are PRHDT and FYEKMQ (reference sequence).

This clonotype was detected many times. The chain is built from TRBV4-1 and TRBJ1-2; D unresolved. V gave up 0 bases and J gave up 8 bases, with 16 bases separating them. In germline, CDR1 is MGHRA, CDR2 YSYEKL. The CDR3 has 15 residues. For the CDR3, the DNA is TGCGCCAGCAGCCAAGATCTTATCACGGCCACGGGCTACACCTTC. This sequence encodes CASSQDLITATGYTF.

This clonotype counts as medium-sized. V gene TRBV15 combines with J gene TRBJ2-3; 9 nucleotides match TRBD2. The V gene's germline CDR1 is LNHNV and CDR2 YYDKDF (reference sequence). The trim removed 7 bases at V and 8 bases at J, leaving 7 bases unmatched. The CDR3 is 13 residues long. The CDR3 nucleotides read TGTGCCACCACGGCGGGGGGGCTGGGTACGCAGTATTTT. It encodes CATTAGGLGTQYF.

In this sample, this clonotype turned up a few times. V and J are TRBV7-3 and TRBJ2-1, with 10 bases lining up with TRBD2. The CDR3 spans 14 residues. Germline V gives CDR1 SGHTA, CDR2 FQGTGA. V lost 6 bases, J lost 5 bases, and 4 bases stayed unmatched. CDR3 residues: CASRGLAGDNEQFF. The CDR3 nucleotides are TGTGCCAGCAGAGGCCTAGCGGGAGACAATGAGCAGTTCTTC.

This clonotype was seen a few times. The chain's CDR3 is CAISASEEVGNTIYF. CDR3 sequence (DNA): TGTGCCATCAGTGCCTCCGAGGAGGTCGGAAACACCATATATTTT. This chain joins TRBV10-3 and TRBJ1-3; D is unclear. Germline V gene data show CDR1 as ENHRY and CDR2 as SYGVKD. CDR3 size: 15 residues. V dropped 4 bases and J dropped 4 bases, with 14 bases sitting between them.

This chain connects TRBV7-9 to TRBJ1-4; no firm D call. Germline loops: CDR1 SEHNR, CDR2 FQNEAQ (reference sequence). There are 14 residues in the CDR3. The germline V and J ends were trimmed by 8 bases and 3 bases, with 13 bases remaining between them. The CDR3 protein is CASVTGRPNEKLFF. DNA of the CDR3: TGTGCCAGCGTTACTGGCAGACCTAATGAAAAACTGTTTTTT.

The chain combines TRBV15 with TRBJ2-1, with 7 bases fitting TRBD1. Germline CDR1 LNHNV, CDR2 YYDKDF (reference sequence). V gave up 6 bases and J gave up 4 bases; unmatched junction bases: 9. The CDR3 is 15 amino acids. Here the CDR3 DNA reads TGTGCCACCAGAGCAAGGGACAGACCGTACAATGAGCAGTTCTTC. Translated, it gives CATRARDRPYNEQFF.

This rearrangement joins TRBV6-2 or TRBV6-3 to TRBJ1-2, with D possibly TRBD1 on 5 matching bases. Germline CDR1 reads MNHEY; CDR2 reads SVGEGT. V lost 7 bases and J 5 bases, leaving 17 bases between the germline ends. The CDR3 runs 14 residues. DNA for the CDR3: TGTGCCAGCACTCCCTCGGACACCTCTTATGGCTACACCTTC. This encodes CASTPSDTSYGYTF.

The rearrangement uses TRBV7-9 and TRBJ2-7, with D hard to call. This CDR3 contains 14 residues. Per germline, CDR1 SEHNR and CDR2 FQNEAQ (reference sequence). Trimming removed 3 bases at V and 3 bases at J, with 12 bases between. CDR3 nucleotides: TGTGCCAGCAGCTTCCCGGGTGGTAGCTACGAGCAGTACTTC. Protein sequence: CASSFPGGSYEQYF.

This clonotype was seen a few times. The V gene is TRBV9, the J gene TRBJ2-7; 11 bases are shared with TRBD1. This CDR3 is 14 amino acids long. In germline, CDR1 is SGDLS, CDR2 YYNGEE. The ends lost 2 bases at V and 6 bases at J; junction bases unmatched: 4. This chain's CDR3 is CASSVGQGGVEQYF. The CDR3 coding sequence is TGTGCCAGCAGCGTGGGACAGGGGGGCGTCGAGCAGTACTTC.

This chain joins TRBV3-1 and TRBJ2-3, with D unresolved. This CDR3 is built from 19 residues. V shed 4 bases and J shed 3 bases, with 26 bases lying between them. CDR1 is LGHDT, CDR2 YNNKEL, per germline (reference sequence). This CDR3 reads CASSPSPWLIQRMTDTQYF. The CDR3 nucleotides read TGTGCCAGCAGCCCCTCCCCCTGGCTGATACAACGAATGACAGATACGCAGTATTTT.

There are a few counts of this clonotype. CDR3 residues: CASGLAPSGNPDTQYF. The CDR3 DNA reads TGTGCTAGTGGTTTGGCACCTAGCGGGAACCCAGATACGCAGTATTTT. V gene TRBV12-5 combines with J gene TRBJ2-3; 9 bases fit TRBD2. Germline V lookup: CDR1 LGHNT, CDR2 FRNRAP. CDR3 length equals 16 residues. V shed 1 base, J shed 4 bases, and the junction held 6 bases outside the gene matches.

The J gene is TRBJ2-7, the V gene TRBV7-9, with a weak D call TRBD2 (6 bases). This CDR3 is 14 amino acids long. Per germline, CDR1 SEHNR and CDR2 FQNEAQ (reference sequence). Trimming removed 5 bases at V and 0 bases at J, with 11 bases between. DNA of the CDR3: TGTGCCAGCAGCGAAGGACTAAGCTCCTACGAGCAGTACTTC. It is translated as CASSEGLSSYEQYF.

The rearrangement links TRBV4-2 to TRBJ2-7; 12 positions match TRBD2. Per the germline V gene, CDR1 is LGHNA and CDR2 is YNFKEQ. CDR3 size: 17 residues. J lost 7 bases, V lost 3 bases, and 13 bases had no gene match. DNA for the CDR3: TGTGCCAGCAGCCACTTCGGTTCTAGCGGGAGGGCGGTTGAGCAGTACTTC. It codes for CASSHFGSSGRAVEQYF.

The chain uses TRBV12-3 or TRBV12-4 and TRBJ1-3; 10 nucleotides match TRBD1. This CDR3 comprises 15 residues. The trim removed 6 bases at V and 4 bases at J, leaving 6 bases unmatched. CDR3 residues: CASSRTGGMGNTIYF. As DNA, the CDR3 is TGTGCCAGCAGCAGGACAGGGGGAATGGGAAACACCATATATTTT.

The rearrangement links TRBV15 to TRBJ1-6; 8 nucleotides agree with TRBD1. J was trimmed by 10 bases and V by 7 bases; bases with no gene match: 6. The CDR3 sequence is 13 residues long. Germline V gene sequence: CDR1 LNHNV, CDR2 YYDKDF (reference sequence). The CDR3 bases are TGTGCCACCAACGACAGGGGAAGATCACCCCTCCACTTT. This codes for CATNDRGRSPLHF.

The rearrangement links TRBV4-1 to TRBJ2-3; TRBD2 is a possible D gene (6 bases). Germline assignment: CDR1 MGHRA and CDR2 YSYEKL. Trimming removed 0 bases at V and 2 bases at J, with 12 bases between. This CDR3 comprises 16 residues. This CDR3 reads CASSQDRDFYTDTQYF. The CDR3, as DNA: TGCGCCAGCAGCCAAGACCGGGACTTTTACACAGATACGCAGTATTTT.

This clonotype was found a few times. The chain employs TRBV12-3 or TRBV12-4 and TRBJ1-1; D gene ambiguous. The CDR3 has 11 amino acids. The V gene lost 6 bases and the J gene lost 2 bases, with 4 bases spanning the gap. The CDR3 DNA reads TGTGCCAGCAGGTTTAACACTGAAGCTTTCTTT. As protein: CASRFNTEAFF.

The table lists this clonotype with a few counts. V and J are TRBV20-1 and TRBJ2-3; 11 bases are a match to TRBD2. Germline V gene data show CDR1 as DFQATT and CDR2 as SNEGSKA (reference sequence). This CDR3 has 18 amino acids. V was clipped by 0 bases and J by 2 bases; unmatched bases: 10. The CDR3 spells CSARDSSASGRYTDTQYF. In DNA form, the CDR3 reads TGCAGTGCTAGAGATTCCTCGGCTAGCGGGAGGTACACAGATACGCAGTATTTT.

This chain connects TRBV9 to TRBJ2-1; possible D gene TRBD1, 6 bases. CDR3 length: 15 residues. CDR1 is SGDLS and CDR2 is YYNGEE in the germline V gene. Trimming left V 2 bases short and J 0 bases short, with 9 bases between. The CDR3 spells CASSVTGSSYNEQFF. The CDR3 DNA sequence: TGTGCCAGCAGCGTCACAGGGAGCTCCTACAATGAGCAGTTCTTC.